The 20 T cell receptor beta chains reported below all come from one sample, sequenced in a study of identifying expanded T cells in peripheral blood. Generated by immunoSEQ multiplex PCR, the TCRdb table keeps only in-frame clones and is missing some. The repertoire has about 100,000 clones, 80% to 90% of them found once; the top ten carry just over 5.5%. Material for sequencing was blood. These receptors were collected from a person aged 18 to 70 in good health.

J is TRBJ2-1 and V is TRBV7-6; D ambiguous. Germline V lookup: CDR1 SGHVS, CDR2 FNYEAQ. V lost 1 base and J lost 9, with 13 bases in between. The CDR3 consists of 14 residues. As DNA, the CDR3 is TGTGCCAGCAGCTTAGGGGTGACAATTAGTGAGCAGTTCTTC. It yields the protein CASSLGVTISEQFF.

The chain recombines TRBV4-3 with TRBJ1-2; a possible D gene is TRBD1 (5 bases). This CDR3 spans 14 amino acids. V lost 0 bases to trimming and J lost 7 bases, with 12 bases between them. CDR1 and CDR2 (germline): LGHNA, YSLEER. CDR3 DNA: TGCGCCAGCAGCCAAGACCGGGGCTGGGGTGGCTACACCTTC. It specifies CASSQDRGWGGYTF.

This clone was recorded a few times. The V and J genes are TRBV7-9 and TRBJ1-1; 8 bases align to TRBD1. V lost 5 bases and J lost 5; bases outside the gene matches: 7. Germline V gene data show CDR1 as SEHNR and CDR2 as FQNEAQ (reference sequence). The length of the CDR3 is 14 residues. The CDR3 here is CASSRTGKGTEAFF. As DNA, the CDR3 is TGTGCCAGCAGCCGGACAGGGAAAGGGACTGAAGCTTTCTTT.

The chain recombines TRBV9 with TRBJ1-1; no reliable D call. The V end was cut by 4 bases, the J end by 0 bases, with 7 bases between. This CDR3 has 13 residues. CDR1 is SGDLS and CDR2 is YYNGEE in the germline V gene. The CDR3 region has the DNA TGTGCCAGCAGCCCGGGGATGAACACTGAAGCTTTCTTT. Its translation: CASSPGMNTEAFF.

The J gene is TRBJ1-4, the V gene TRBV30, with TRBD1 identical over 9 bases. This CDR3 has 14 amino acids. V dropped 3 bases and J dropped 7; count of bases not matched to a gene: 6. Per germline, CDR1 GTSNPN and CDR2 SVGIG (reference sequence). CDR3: CAWSSGTGIEKLFF. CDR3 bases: TGTGCCTGGAGCTCCGGGACAGGGATTGAAAAACTGTTTTTT.

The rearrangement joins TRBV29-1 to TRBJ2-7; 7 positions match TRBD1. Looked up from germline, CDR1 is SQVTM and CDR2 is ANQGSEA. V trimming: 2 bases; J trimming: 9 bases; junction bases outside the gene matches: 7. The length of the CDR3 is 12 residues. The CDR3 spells CSVETDRDRQYF. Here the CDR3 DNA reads TGCAGCGTTGAAACAGACAGGGATAGGCAGTACTTC.

The CDR3 is CASSEVGGSNYGYTF. In DNA, the CDR3 is TGTGCCAGCAGTGAAGTTGGCGGTTCTAACTATGGCTACACCTTC. V and J are TRBV6-1 and TRBJ1-2, with unresolved D. This CDR3 contains 15 residues. In germline, CDR1 is MNHNS, CDR2 SASEGT. The V end was cut by 1 base, the J end by 0 bases, with 9 bases between.

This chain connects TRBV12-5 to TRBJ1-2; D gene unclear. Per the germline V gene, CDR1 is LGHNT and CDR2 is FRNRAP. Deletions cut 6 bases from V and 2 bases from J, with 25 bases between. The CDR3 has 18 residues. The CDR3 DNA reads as TGTGCTAGTGGCCCGGGTATTGGAGGGAGTCGAGGGAACTATGGCTACACCTTC. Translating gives CASGPGIGGSRGNYGYTF.

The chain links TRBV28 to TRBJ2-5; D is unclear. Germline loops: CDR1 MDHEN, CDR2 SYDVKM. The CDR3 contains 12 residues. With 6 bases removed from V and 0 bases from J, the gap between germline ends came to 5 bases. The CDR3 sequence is CASRTYQETQYF. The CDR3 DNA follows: TGTGCCAGCAGGACGTACCAAGAGACCCAGTACTTC. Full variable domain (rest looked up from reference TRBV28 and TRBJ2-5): DVKVTQSSRYLVKRTGEKVFLECVQDMDHENMFWYRQDPGLGLRLIYFSYDVKMKEKGDIPEGYSVSREKKERFSLILESASTNQTSMYLCASRTYQETQYFGPGTRLLVL.

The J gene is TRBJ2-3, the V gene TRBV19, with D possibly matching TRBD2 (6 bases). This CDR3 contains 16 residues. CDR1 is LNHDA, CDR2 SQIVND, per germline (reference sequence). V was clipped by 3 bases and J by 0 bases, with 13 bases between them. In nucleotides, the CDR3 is TGTGCCAGTAGTATGATAGGGCGGGAAAGCACAGATACGCAGTATTTT. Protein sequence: CASSMIGRESTDTQYF.

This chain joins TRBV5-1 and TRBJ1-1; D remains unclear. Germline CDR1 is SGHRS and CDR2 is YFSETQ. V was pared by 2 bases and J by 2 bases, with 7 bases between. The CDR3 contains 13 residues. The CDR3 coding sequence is TGCGCCAGCAGCTTCCAAGGAAACACTGAAGCTTTCTTT. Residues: CASSFQGNTEAFF.

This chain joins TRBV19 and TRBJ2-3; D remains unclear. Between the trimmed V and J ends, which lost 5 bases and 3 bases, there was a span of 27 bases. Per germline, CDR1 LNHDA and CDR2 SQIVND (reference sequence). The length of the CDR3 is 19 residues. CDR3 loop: CASSPEKLAQRISTDTQYF. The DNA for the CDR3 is TGTGCCAGTAGTCCCGAAAAATTGGCTCAGAGGATCAGTACAGATACGCAGTATTTT.

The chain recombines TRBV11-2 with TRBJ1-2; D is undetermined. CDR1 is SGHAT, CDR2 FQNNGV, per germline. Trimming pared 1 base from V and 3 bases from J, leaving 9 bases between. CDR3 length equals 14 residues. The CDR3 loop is CASSLGPAYYGYTF. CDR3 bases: TGTGCCAGCAGCTTAGGGCCAGCCTACTATGGCTACACCTTC.

The CDR3 loop reads CASSLGGHNEQFF. The CDR3, as DNA: TGTGCCAGCAGCTTGGGGGGGCACAATGAGCAGTTCTTC. The rearrangement joins TRBV7-2 to TRBJ2-1; possibly TRBD2 for D (7 bases). The CDR3 has 13 amino acids. V was clipped by 3 bases and J by 5 bases, with 8 bases between them. CDR1 and CDR2 from the germline V gene are SGHTA and FQGNSA. The full variable domain, with the rest looked up from reference TRBV7-2 and TRBJ2-1, is GAGVSQSPSNKVTEKGKDVELRCDPISGHTALYWYRQSLGQGLEFLIYFQGNSAPDKSGLPSDRFSAERTGGSVSTLTIQRTQQEDSAVYLCASSLGGHNEQFFGPGTRLTVL.

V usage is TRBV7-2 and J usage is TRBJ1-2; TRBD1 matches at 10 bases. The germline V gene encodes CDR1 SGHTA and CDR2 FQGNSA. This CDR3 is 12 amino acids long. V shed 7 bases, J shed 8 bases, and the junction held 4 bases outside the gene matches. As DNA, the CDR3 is TGTGCCAGCACCTGGACAGGGGGAGGCTACACCTTC. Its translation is CASTWTGGGYTF.

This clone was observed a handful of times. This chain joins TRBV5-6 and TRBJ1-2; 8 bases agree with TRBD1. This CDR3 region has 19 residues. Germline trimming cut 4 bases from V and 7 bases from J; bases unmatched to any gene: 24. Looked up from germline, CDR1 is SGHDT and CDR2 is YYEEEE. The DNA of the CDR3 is TGTGCCAGCAGCGTGGAAGCAGGGGGCGTTCCGGATGTTAGAGGTGGCTACACCTTC. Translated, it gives CASSVEAGGVPDVRGGYTF.

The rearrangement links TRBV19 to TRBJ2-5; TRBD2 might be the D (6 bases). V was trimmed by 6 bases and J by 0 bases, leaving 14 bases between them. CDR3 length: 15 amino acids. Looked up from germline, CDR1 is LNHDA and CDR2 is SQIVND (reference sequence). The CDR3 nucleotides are TGTGCCAGTAGCCGAACCGGAGGGAACCAAGAGACCCAGTACTTC. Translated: CASSRTGGNQETQYF.

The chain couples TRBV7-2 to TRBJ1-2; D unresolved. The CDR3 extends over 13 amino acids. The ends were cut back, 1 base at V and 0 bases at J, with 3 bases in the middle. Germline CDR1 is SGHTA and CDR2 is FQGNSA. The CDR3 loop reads CASSLDPNYGYTF. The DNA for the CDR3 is TGTGCCAGCAGCTTAGATCCTAACTATGGCTACACCTTC. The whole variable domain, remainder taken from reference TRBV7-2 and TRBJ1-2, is GAGVSQSPSNKVTEKGKDVELRCDPISGHTALYWYRQSLGQGLEFLIYFQGNSAPDKSGLPSDRFSAERTGGSVSTLTIQRTQQEDSAVYLCASSLDPNYGYTFGSGTRLTVV.

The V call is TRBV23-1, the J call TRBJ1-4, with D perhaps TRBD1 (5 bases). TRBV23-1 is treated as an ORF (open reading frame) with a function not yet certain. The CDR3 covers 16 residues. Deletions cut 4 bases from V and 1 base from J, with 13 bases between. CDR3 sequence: CASSLWGGKTNEKLFF. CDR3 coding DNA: TGCGCCAGCAGTCTGTGGGGCGGTAAAACTAATGAAAAACTGTTTTTT.

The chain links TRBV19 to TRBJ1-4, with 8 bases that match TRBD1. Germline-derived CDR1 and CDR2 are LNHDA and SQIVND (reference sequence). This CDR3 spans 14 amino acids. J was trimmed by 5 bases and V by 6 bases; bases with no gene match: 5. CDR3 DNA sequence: TGTGCCAGTAGCAGGACAGGGTCAAATGAAAAACTGTTTTTT. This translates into CASSRTGSNEKLFF.